This T cell receptor beta chain was identified during a study of cytomegalovirus exposure and HLA in healthy donors. This clone was picked up a small number of times. In the PCR, 60 Vbeta and 13 Jbeta primers were used. The method was immunoSEQ multiplex PCR; TCRdb's version includes in-frame clones alone and lacks a portion of them. The table shows roughly 140,000 clones, with 78% occurring only once. Sample: PBMCs. The receptor's source is a male donor in good health and CMV-seronegative.

CDR3 sequence (DNA): TGTGCTAGTGACCGGGACAGGTCCAACGAGCAGTACTTC. It encodes CASDRDRSNEQYF. This chain uses TRBV12-5 with TRBJ2-7, with 8 nucleotides matching TRBD1. The CDR3 has 13 amino acids. The V gene's germline CDR1 is LGHNT and CDR2 FRNRAP. Trimming removed 7 bases from V and 5 bases from J; junction bases left unmatched: 7.